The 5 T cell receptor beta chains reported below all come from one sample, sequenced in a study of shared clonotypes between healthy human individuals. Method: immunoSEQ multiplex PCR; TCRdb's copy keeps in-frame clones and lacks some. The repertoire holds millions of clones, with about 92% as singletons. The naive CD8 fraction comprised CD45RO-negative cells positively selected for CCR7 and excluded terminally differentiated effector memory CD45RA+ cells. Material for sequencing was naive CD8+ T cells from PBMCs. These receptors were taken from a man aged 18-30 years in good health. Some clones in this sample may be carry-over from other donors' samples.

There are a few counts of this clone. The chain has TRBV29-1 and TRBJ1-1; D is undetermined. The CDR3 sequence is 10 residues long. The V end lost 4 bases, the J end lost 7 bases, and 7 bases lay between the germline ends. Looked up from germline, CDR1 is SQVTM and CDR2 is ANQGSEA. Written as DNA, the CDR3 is TGCAGCGTTGGTGGCAATGAAGCTTTCTTT. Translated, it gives CSVGGNEAFF. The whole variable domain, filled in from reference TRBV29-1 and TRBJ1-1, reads SAVISQKPSRDICQRGTSLTIQCQVDSQVTMMFWYRQQPGQSLTLIATANQGSEATYESGFVIDKFPISRPNLTFSTLTVSNMSPEDSSIYLCSVGGNEAFFGQGTRLTVV.

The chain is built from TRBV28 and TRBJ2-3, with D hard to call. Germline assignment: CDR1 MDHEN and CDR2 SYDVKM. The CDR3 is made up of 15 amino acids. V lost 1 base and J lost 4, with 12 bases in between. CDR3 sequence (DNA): TGTGCCAGCAGTTTATTTTCCTCGAACCCAGATACGCAGTATTTT. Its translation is CASSLFSSNPDTQYF.

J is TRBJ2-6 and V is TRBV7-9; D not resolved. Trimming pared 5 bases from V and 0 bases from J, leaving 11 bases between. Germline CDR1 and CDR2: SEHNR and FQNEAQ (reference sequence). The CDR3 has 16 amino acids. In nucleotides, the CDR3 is TGTGCCAGCAGCACCTGGGAAAGCTCTGGGGCCAACGTCCTGACTTTC. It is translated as CASSTWESSGANVLTF.

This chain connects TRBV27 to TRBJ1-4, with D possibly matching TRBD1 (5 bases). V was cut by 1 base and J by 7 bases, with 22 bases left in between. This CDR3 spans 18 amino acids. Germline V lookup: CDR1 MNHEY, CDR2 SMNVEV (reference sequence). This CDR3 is CASSLLSPLGAGSEKLFF. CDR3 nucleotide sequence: TGTGCCAGCAGTTTATTGAGCCCTCTTGGGGCAGGGAGTGAAAAACTGTTTTTT.

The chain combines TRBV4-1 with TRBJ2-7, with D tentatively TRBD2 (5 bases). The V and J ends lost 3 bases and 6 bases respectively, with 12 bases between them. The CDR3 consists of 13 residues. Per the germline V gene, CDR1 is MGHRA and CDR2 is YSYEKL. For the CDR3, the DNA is TGCGCCAGCAGCCAGGAACTAGTTTTCGAGCAGTACTTC. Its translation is CASSQELVFEQYF.